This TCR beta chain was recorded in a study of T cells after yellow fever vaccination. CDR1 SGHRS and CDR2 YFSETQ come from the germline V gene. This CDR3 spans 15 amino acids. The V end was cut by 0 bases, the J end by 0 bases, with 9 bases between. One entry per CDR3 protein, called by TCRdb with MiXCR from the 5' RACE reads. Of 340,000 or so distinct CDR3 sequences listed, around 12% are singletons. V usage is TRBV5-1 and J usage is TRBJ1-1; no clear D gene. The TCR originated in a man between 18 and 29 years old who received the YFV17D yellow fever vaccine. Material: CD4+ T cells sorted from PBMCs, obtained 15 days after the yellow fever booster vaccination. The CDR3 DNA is TGCGCCAGCAGCTTGGCGACGGTCATGAACACTGAAGCTTTCTTT. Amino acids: CASSLATVMNTEAFF.